The entry below gives a single T cell receptor beta chain sequence along with its context. Its antigen remains undetermined. The record has no base qualities; no much larger clone is one base away. The data were taken from a study of siplizumab effects on memory and regulatory T cells (dated by TCRdb to about 2019). Concerning the study at large: The effect of the anti-CD2 antibody siplizumab on alloreactive T-cell subsets was examined in allogeneic mixed lymphocyte reactions constructed from human PBMCs. Beyond this particular receptor, the publication reports: Among mappable alloreactive CD4+ clones, an average Treg-derived fraction of roughly 69% was observed with siplizumab, compared with roughly 27% in control reactions. No functional confirmation was obtained for the suppressive function of proliferating Tregs from siplizumab cultures. Because sequences below about 10^-5 frequency were poorly captured, only a minor fraction of alloreactive clones could be mapped to unstimulated subsets. About 75-97% of proliferating CD4+ or CD8+ clones could not be given a naive or memory phenotype. Siplizumab significantly lowered the cumulative frequency of alloreactive sequences that could be traced to unstimulated CD4+ memory T cells. Unstimulated naive T cells appeared to be more diverse than memory T cells, and naive cells seemed to make a substantial contribution to the alloresponse.

V ends up 6 bases short and J 1 base short, with an unmatched junction base count of 11. CDR1 MDHEN and CDR2 SYDVKM are derived from the germline V gene. The CDR3 covers 17 residues, taking in both the cysteine and the phenylalanine. Only CDR3 DNA remains: 51 bases, in frame from the first base. The library was made by the immunoSEQ multiplex PCR assay. Around 94,000 TCR templates per sample were assayed on the deep sequencing platform. Genomic DNA extracted from sorted T cells was used for TCRbeta CDR3 sequencing. Turning to the authors' computational methods: The R programming language was used for the clonal analysis of the TCRbeta CDR3 data. Alloreactive CD4+ and CD8+ clones were identified by comparing unstimulated samples to CFSE-low samples taken after the reaction. Regulatory or non-regulatory origin was assigned to alloreactive CD4+ clones by matching of sequences to sorted unstimulated Treg and non-Treg repertoires. TCRdb holds this immuneACCESS table with in-frame rearrangements only. Some clones are missing; in checked studies, unresolved V genes explain under half, and the rest has no known cause. For V, J and clone size, that table is used; D and trimming come from the DNA. This sample gives around 120,000 clones in total; about 94% of them show up just once. The ten largest clones take up under 2% of the sample.

Sorted unstimulated T cells and proliferating T cells recovered from mixed lymphocyte reactions were subjected to TCRbeta CDR3 sequencing. Fresh whole blood from ten HLA-typed healthy donors was used as the source from which PBMCs were isolated. To map where alloreactive clones came from, CD4+ non-regulatory T cells in the unstimulated state were FACS-sorted. The chain uses TRBV28 and TRBJ2-3, with 9 central nucleotides matching TRBD2. Sequencing was carried out using non-Treg CD4+ T cells sorted from blood. Taken with the paper, the label for cell subset or site translates to: FACS-sorted unstimulated CD4+ non-regulatory T cells. The sequence was obtained from a human donor in good health. The DNA sequence is TGTGCCAGCAGCCCGCACAGCATAGCGGGGGGCACAGATACGCAGTATTTT. This is translated as CASSPHSIAGGTDTQYF. With the portions outside the CDR3 filled from the reference TRBV28 and TRBJ2-3 genes, the complete variable region becomes DVKVTQSSRYLVKRTGEKVFLECVQDMDHENMFWYRQDPGLGLRLIYFSYDVKMKEKGDIPEGYSVSREKKERFSLILESASTNQTSMYLCASSPHSIAGGTDTQYFGPGTRLTVL.